Sequencing of this T cell receptor beta chain was carried out in a study of blood T cell repertoires in COVID-19. Study as a whole: PBMCs, B-cell-depleted T cells, or T cells provided the cDNA or gDNA that made up the material.

TCRdb keeps only in-frame clones here, not all; method: immunoSEQ multiplex PCR. The sample shows tens of thousands of clones, around 90% of them seen only once. Germline V CDR1 and CDR2: SEHNR, FQNEAQ (reference sequence). The CDR3 sequence is 13 residues long. V lost 5 bases, J lost 10 bases, and 7 bases stayed unmatched. This sequence originates from a man aged 55-75 years with COVID-19, enrolled during active disease. J is TRBJ1-4 and V is TRBV7-9; the match to TRBD1 covers 7 bases. The sample consisted of peripheral blood. CDR3 sequence (DNA): TGTGCCAGCAGCACGGGGACAGAGGGAAAACTGTTTTTT. Translation: CASSTGTEGKLFF. Drawing the rest from reference TRBV7-9 and TRBJ1-4, the complete variable domain is DTGVSQNPRHKITKRGQNVTFRCDPISEHNRLYWYRQTLGQGPEFLTYFQNEAQLEKSRLLSDRFSAERPKGSFSTLEIQRTEQGDSAMYLCASSTGTEGKLFFGSGTQLSVL.